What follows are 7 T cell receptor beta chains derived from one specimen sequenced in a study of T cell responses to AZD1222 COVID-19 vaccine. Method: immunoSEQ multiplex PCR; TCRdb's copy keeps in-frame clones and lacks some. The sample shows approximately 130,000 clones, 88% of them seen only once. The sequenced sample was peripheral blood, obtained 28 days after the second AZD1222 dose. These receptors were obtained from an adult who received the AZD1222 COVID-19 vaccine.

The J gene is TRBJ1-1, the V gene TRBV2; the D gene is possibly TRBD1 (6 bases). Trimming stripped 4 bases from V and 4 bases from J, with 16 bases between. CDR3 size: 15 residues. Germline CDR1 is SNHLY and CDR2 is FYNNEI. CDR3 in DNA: TGTGCCAGCAGTGCCCGAGGGGGTGGCGGCACTGAAGCTTTCTTT. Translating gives CASSARGGGGTEAFF.

This CDR3 reads CASSLGGDAYEQYF. CDR3 sequence (DNA): TGTGCCAGCAGCTTAGGAGGTGACGCCTACGAGCAGTACTTC. The chain has TRBV7-8 and TRBJ2-7, with D unresolved. Trimming cost V 1 base and J 2 bases, with 9 bases left between them. The CDR3 loop spans 14 amino acids. From germline, CDR1 is SGHVS and CDR2 FQNEAQ.

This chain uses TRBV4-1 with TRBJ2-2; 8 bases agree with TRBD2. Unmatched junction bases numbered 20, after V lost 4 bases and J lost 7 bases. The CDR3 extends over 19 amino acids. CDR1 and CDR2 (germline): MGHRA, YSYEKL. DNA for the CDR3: TGCGCCAGCAGCCCCCCAGCCGGGACTAGAGTGGTTCTGGGCGGGGAGCTGTTTTTT. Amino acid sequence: CASSPPAGTRVVLGGELFF.

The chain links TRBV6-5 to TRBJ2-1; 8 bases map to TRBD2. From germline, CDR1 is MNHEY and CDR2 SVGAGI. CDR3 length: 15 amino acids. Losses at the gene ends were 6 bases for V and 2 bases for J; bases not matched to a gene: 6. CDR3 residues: CASSMTSEAYNEQFF. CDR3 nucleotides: TGTGCCAGCAGCATGACTAGCGAAGCCTACAATGAGCAGTTCTTC.

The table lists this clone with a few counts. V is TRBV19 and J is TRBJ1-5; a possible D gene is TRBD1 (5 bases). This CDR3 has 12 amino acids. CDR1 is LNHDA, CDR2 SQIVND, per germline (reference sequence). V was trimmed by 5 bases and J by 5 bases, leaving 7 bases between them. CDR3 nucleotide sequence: TGTGCCAGTAGTCAGGGTTATCAGCCCCAGCATTTT. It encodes CASSQGYQPQHF.

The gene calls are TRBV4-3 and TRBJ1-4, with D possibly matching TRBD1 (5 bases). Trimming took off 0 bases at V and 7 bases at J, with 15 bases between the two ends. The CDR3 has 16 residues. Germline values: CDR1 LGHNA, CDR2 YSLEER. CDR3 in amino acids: CASSQDGSRAGEKLFF. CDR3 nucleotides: TGCGCCAGCAGCCAAGATGGGTCCAGGGCGGGTGAAAAACTGTTTTTT.

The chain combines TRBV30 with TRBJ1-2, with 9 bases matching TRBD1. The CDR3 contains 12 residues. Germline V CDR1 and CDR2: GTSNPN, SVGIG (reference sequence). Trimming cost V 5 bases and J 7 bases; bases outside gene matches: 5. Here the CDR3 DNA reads TGTGCCTGGGATACGACAGGGGGTGGCTACACCTTC. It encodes CAWDTTGGGYTF.